The source of this T cell receptor (beta chain) is a study of long-term antiretroviral therapy in people with HIV. The study's findings and limits: Those clones which expanded before ART made up the dominant part of the repertoire at all time points.

The germline gives CDR1 SGHTA, CDR2 FQGNSA. The V end lost 3 bases, the J end lost 4 bases, and 13 bases lay between the germline ends. This CDR3 is built from 14 residues. As concerns this clone: Its specificity is not known.

It was in the United States that all participants with HIV were treated. Researchers report immunoSEQ v3.0 was run at survey level. The assay was immunoSEQ multiplex PCR, and TCRdb's table has in-frame clones only and misses some. The sample records 25,000 to 35,000 clones, 91% being singletons. The receptor comes from a man between 18 and 35 years old with HIV. Sequencing used unsorted PBMCs, obtained 3.1 years after starting antiretroviral therapy. The chain carries TRBV7-2 and TRBJ2-7; D possibly uses TRBD1 or TRBD2 (6 bases each). The CDR3 DNA reads TGTGCCAGCAGCTTTGGGGGGCCACCTTACGAGCAGTACTTC. Its translation: CASSFGGPPYEQYF. The full variable domain, its missing parts supplied by reference TRBV7-2 and TRBJ2-7, is GAGVSQSPSNKVTEKGKDVELRCDPISGHTALYWYRQSLGQGLEFLIYFQGNSAPDKSGLPSDRFSAERTGGSVSTLTIQRTQQEDSAVYLCASSFGGPPYEQYFGPGTRLTVT.